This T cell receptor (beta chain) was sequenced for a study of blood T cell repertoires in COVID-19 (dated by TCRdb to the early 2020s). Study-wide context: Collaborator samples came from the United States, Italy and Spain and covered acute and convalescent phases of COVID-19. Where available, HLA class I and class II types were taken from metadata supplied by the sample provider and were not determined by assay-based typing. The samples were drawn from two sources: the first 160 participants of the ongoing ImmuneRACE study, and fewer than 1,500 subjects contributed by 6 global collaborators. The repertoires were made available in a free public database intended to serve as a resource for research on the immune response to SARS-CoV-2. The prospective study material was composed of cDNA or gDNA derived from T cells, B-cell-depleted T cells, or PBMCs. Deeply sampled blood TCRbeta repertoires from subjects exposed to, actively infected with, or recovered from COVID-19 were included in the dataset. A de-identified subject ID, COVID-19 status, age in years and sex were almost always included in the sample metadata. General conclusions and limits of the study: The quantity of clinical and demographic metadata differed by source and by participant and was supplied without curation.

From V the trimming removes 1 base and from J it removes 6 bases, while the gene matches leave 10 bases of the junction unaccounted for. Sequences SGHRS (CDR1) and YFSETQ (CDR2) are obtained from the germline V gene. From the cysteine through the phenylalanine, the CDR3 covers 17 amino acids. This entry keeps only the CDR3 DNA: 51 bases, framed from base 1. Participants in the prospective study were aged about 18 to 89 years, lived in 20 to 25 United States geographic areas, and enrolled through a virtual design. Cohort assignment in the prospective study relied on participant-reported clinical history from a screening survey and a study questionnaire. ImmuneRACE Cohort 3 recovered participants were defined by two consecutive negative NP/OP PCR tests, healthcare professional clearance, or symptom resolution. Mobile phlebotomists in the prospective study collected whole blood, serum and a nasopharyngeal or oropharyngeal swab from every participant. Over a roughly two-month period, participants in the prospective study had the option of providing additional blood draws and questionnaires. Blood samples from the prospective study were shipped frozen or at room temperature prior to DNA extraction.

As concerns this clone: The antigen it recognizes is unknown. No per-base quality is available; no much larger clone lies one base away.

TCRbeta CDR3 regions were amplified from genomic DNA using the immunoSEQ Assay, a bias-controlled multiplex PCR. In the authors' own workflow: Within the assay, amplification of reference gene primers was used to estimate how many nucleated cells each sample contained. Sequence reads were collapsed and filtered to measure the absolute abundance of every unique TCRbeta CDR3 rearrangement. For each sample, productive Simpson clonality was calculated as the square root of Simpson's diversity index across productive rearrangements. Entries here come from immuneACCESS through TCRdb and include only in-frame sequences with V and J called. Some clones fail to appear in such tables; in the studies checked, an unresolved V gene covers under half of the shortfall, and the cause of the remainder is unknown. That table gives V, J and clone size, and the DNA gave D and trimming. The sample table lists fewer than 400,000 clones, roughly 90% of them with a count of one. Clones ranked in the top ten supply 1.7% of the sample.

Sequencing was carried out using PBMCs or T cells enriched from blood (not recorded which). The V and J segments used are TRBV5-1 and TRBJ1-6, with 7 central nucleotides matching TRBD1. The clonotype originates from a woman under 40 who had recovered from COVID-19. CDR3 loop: CASSLLRQGGSNSPLHF. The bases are TGCGCCAGCAGCTTGCTTCGACAGGGCGGCAGTAATTCACCCCTCCACTTT.